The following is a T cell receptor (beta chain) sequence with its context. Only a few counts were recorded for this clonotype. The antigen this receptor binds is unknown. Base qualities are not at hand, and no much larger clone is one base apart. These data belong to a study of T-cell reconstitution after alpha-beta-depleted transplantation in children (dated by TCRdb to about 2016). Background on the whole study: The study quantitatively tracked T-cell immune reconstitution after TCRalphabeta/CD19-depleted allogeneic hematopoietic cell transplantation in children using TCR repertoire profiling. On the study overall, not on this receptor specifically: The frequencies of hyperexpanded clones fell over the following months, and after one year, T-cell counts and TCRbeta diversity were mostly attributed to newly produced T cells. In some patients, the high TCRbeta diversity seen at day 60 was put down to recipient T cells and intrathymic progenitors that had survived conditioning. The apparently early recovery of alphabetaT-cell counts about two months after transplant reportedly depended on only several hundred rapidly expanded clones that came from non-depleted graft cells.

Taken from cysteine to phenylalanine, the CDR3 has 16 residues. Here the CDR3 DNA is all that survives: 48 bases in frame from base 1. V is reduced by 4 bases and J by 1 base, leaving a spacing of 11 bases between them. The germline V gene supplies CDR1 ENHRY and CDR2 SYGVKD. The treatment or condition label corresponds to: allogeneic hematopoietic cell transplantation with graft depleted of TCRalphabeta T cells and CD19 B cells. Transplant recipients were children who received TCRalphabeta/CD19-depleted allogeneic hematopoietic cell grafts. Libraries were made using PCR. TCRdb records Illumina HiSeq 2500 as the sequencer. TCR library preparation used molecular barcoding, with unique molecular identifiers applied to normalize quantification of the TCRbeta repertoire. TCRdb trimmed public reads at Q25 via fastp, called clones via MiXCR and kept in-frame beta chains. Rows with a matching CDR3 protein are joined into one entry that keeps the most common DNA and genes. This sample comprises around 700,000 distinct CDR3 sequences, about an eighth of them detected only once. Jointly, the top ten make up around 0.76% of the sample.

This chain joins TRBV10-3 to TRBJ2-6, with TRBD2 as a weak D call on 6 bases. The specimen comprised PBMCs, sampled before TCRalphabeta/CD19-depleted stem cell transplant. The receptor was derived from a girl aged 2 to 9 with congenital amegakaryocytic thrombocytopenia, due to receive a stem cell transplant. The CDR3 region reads CAISVAGLSGANVLTF. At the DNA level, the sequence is TGTGCCATCAGTGTCGCTGGACTATCTGGGGCCAACGTCCTGACTTTC.